The 7 T cell receptor beta chains in this list originate from one sample, sequenced in a study of T-cell reconstitution after alpha-beta-depleted transplantation in children. Unique molecular identifiers were incorporated when the TCRbeta library was constructed. One entry per CDR3 protein results from TCRdb running MiXCR on the PCR reads. The table includes 490,000 or so distinct CDR3 sequences, about 10% detected once. The source material was PBMCs, sampled before TCRalphabeta/CD19-depleted stem cell transplant. The receptors originated from a child aged 2 to 15 with inherited bone marrow failure, due to receive a stem cell transplant.

This clonotype was recorded many times. The CDR3 nucleotides are TGTGCCAGTAACCCTCGGGCCCTAGGTTTCAGAGGGGAGCTGTTTTTT. Its translation is CASNPRALGFRGELFF. This chain connects TRBV19 to TRBJ2-2, with D unresolved. V gave up 7 bases and J gave up 8 bases, with 23 bases separating them. Germline CDR1 is LNHDA and CDR2 is SQIVND (reference sequence). CDR3 length: 16 amino acids.

A few counts support this clonotype. CDR3 bases: TGTGCCAGCAGCGCCAGTTTCCAGCCCGACACCGGGGAGCTGTTTTTT. This encodes CASSASFQPDTGELFF. The chain carries TRBV7-8 and TRBJ2-2; unclear D gene. Germline CDR1 and CDR2: SGHVS and FQNEAQ. Between the trimmed V and J ends, which lost 5 bases and 3 bases, there was a span of 16 bases. This CDR3 region has 16 residues.

This clonotype was seen repeatedly, ten times or more. The rearrangement uses TRBV12-3 or TRBV12-4 and TRBJ2-6; a possible D gene is TRBD1 (6 bases). This CDR3 is 17 amino acids long. Trimming took 7 bases from V and 0 from J, leaving 16 bases between them. The CDR3 here is CASTLRDIYSGANVLTF. CDR3 DNA: TGTGCCAGCACCCTCCGGGACATATACTCTGGGGCCAACGTCCTGACTTTC.

This clonotype was recorded many times. This rearrangement joins TRBV20-1 to TRBJ2-5; 13 bases agree with TRBD2. This CDR3 comprises 16 residues. Germline lookup yields CDR1 DFQATT and CDR2 SNEGSKA (reference sequence). The junction had 7 bases not matched to a gene; V was cut back by 6 bases and J by 0 bases. The CDR3 loop is CSAGGLAGAYQETQYF. CDR3 DNA: TGCAGTGCGGGAGGACTAGCGGGAGCCTACCAAGAGACCCAGTACTTC.

The chain employs TRBV19 and TRBJ2-1; 7 bases are a match to TRBD2. V trimming: 10 bases; J trimming: 5 bases; junction bases outside the gene matches: 14. The germline V gene has CDR1 LNHDA and CDR2 SQIVND (reference sequence). The CDR3 length is 15 residues. The CDR3 here is CATNPFKAGNNEQFF. CDR3 bases: TGTGCCACCAACCCATTCAAAGCGGGAAACAATGAGCAGTTCTTC.

This clonotype occurred many times. This chain uses TRBV14 with TRBJ2-7; TRBD1 is a possible D gene (6 bases). Germline V CDR1 and CDR2: SGHDN, FVKESK. Trimming stripped 4 bases from V and 5 bases from J, with 18 bases between. CDR3 length equals 15 residues. The CDR3: CASSRTRDTWNEQYF. CDR3 nucleotide sequence: TGTGCCAGCAGCCGAACCCGGGACACCTGGAACGAGCAGTACTTC.

This clonotype was counted ten times or more. V gene TRBV25-1 combines with J gene TRBJ1-5, with 12 bases lining up with TRBD1. Losses at the gene ends were 4 bases for V and 6 bases for J; bases not matched to a gene: 1. Germline V gene data show CDR1 as MGHDK and CDR2 as SYGVNS. This CDR3 comprises 14 residues. DNA for the CDR3: TGTGCCAGCAGTGCGGGACAGGGGGCTCAGCCCCAGCATTTT. As protein: CASSAGQGAQPQHF.